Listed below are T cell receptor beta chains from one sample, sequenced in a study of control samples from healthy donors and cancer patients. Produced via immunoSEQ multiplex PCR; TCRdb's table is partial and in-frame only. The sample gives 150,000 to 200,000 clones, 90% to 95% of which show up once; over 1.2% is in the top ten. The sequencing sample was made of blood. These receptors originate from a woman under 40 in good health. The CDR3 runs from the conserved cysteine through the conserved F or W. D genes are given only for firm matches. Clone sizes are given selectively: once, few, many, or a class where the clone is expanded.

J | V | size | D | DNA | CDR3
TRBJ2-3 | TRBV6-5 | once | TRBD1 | TGTGCCAGCAGTTTCCGGACAGGGGGCACAGATACGCAGTATTTT | CASSFRTGGTDTQYF
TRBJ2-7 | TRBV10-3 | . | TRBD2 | TGTGCCATCTCGAATAGCGGGGGGACCTCCTACGAGCAGTACTTC | CAISNSGGTSYEQYF
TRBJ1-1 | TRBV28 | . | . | TGTGCCAGCAGTGGAACCGACAGCCCGAACACTGAAGCTTTCTTT | CASSGTDSPNTEAFF
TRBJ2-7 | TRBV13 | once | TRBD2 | TGTGCCAGCAGCATGGGACTAGCGGGGGGACCCTACGAGCAGTACTTC | CASSMGLAGGPYEQYF
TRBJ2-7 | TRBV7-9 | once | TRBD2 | TGTGCCAGCAGCTCTCCTAGCGGGAGGGCCCACGAGCAGTACTTC | CASSSPSGRAHEQYF
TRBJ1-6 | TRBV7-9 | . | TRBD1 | TGTGCCAGCAGCTTACCCGACAGGGGTGCACCCCTCCACTTT | CASSLPDRGAPLHF
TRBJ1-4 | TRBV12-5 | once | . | TGTGCTAGTGGCTCCGGGACGAATAATGAAAAACTGTTTTTT | CASGSGTNNEKLFF
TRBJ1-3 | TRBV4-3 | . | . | TGCGCCAGCAGCCAAGATGGGCAGGACTCTGGAAACACCATATATTTT | CASSQDGQDSGNTIYF
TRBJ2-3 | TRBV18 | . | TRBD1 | TGTGCCAGCTCACCCGACAGGGGCCGCGCAGATACGCAGTATTTT | CASSPDRGRADTQYF
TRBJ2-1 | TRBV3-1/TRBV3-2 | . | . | TGTGCCAGCAGCCAAGATAGGTTTGAGCAGTTCTTC | CASSQDRFEQFF
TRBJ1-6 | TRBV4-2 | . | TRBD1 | TGTGCCAGCAGCCAAGAAGTCGGAACAGGGGGGAATTCACCCCTCCACTTT | CASSQEVGTGGNSPLHF
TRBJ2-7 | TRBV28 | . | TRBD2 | TGTGCCAGCAGTTCTCTAGCGGACGAGCAGTACTTC | CASSSLADEQYF
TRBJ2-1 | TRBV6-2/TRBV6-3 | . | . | TGTGCCAGCAGTTACTTCGCGGCTAGCAATGAGCAGTTCTTC | CASSYFAASNEQFF
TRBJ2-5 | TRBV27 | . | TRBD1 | TGTGCCAGCATCGACAGGGGGCGAGAGACCCAGTACTTC | CASIDRGRETQYF
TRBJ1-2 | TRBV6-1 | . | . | TGTGCCAGCAGTGAAAGGGGGAGGGTGGGGTATGGCTACACCTTC | CASSERGRVGYGYTF
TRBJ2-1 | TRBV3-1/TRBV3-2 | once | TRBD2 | TGTGCCAGCAGCCCCGGACTAGGGGCCTACAATGAGCAGTTCTTC | CASSPGLGAYNEQFF